This TCR beta chain was identified in a study of control samples from healthy donors and cancer patients. Profiled with immunoSEQ multiplex PCR; TCRdb holds only in-frame clones, not every one. This sample's table reports some 190,000 clones. The receptor was derived from a woman aged 25-40 years in good health. Sequenced input: blood.

The CDR3 reads CASSIRGQKAMNTEAFF. The CDR3 DNA sequence: TGTGCCAGTAGTATTCGGGGGCAGAAGGCTATGAACACTGAAGCTTTCTTT. The V gene is TRBV19, the J gene TRBJ1-1; D possibly corresponds to TRBD1 (6 bases). The CDR3 covers 17 residues. The germline V gene has CDR1 LNHDA and CDR2 SQIVND (reference sequence). V lost 3 bases and J 0 bases, leaving 17 bases between the germline ends. Filled out from reference TRBV19 and TRBJ1-1, the complete variable domain reads DGGITQSPKYLFRKEGQNVTLSCEQNLNHDAMYWYRQDPGQGLRLIYYSQIVNDFQKGDIAEGYSVSREKKESFPLTVTSAQKNPTAFYLCASSIRGQKAMNTEAFFGQGTRLTVV.